This T cell receptor (beta chain) is drawn from a study of human T cells and chemical hapten exposure. Study background: Alopecia areata, totalis or universalis affected patients who were mostly female. Findings and caveats of the study: Expanded TCRs showed more large CDR3 clusters than pre-sensitization or healthy control sets. The number of TCRs over 1 in 1000 frequency stayed unchanged after DPC.

TCRdb passed the RACE reads through MiXCR, listing each CDR3 protein once. The data hold 110,000 or so distinct CDR3 sequences, with roughly a third observed a single time. With 1 base clipped from V and 3 bases from J, the junction kept 7 bases outside the gene matches. Looked up from germline, CDR1 is LGHDT and CDR2 is YNNKEL (reference sequence). The CDR3 runs 16 residues. Of note for this clonotype: Its antigen is unknown.

Sample time point: patch test 3, about 24 weeks after DPC sensitization. Documented treatment: therapeutic diphenylcyclopropenone sensitization with weekly scalp DPC. The sample was whole blood, taken in connection with sensitization to the hapten diphenylcyclopropenone (DPC). This sequence joins TRBV3-1 and TRBJ2-5; 8 nucleotides align to TRBD2. The TCR was taken from a man in his forties with alopecia areata. Some clones in this sample may be carry-over from other donors' samples. The CDR3 spells CASSQGPGTREETQYF. As DNA, the CDR3 is TGTGCCAGCAGCCAAGGACCCGGGACTAGAGAAGAGACCCAGTACTTC.